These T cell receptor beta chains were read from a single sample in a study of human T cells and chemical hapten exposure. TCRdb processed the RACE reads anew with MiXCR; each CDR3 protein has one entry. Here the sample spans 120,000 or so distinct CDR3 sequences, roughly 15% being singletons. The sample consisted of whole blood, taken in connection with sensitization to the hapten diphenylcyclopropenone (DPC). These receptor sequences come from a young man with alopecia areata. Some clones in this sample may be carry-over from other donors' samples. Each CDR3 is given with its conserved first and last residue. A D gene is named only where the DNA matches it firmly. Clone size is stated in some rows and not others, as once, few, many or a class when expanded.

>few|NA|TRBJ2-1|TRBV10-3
CAISESTAFYNEQFF
TGTGCCATCAGTGAGTCTACAGCTTTCTACAATGAGCAGTTCTTC
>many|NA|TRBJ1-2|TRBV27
CAARQSSNYGYTF
TGTGCCGCCAGACAGAGCTCTAACTATGGCTACACCTTC
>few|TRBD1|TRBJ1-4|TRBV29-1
CSADRGGEKLFF
TGCAGCGCTGACAGGGGAGGAGAAAAACTGTTTTTT
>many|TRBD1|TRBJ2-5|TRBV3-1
CASSPRDREYQETQYF
TGTGCCAGCAGCCCCCGAGACAGGGAGTACCAAGAGACCCAGTACTTC
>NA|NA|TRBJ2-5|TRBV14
CASSQEIETQYF
TGTGCCAGCAGCCAAGAAATCGAGACCCAGTACTTC
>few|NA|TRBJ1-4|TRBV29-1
CSVAGVREKLFF
TGCAGCGTTGCAGGGGTGAGAGAAAAACTGTTTTTT
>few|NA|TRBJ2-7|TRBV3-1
CASSTGTGPGEQYF
TGTGCCAGCAGCACCGGGACTGGGCCGGGAGAGCAGTACTTC
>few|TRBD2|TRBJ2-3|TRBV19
CASSRTSGSTDTQYF
TGTGCCAGTAGCCGGACTAGCGGAAGCACAGATACGCAGTATTTT
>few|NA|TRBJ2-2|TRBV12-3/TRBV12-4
CASSIMPANTGELFF
TGTGCCAGCAGTATAATGCCCGCGAACACCGGGGAGCTGTTTTTT
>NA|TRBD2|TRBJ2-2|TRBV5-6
CASSHTSGADTGELFF
TGTGCCAGCAGCCATACTAGCGGGGCAGACACCGGGGAGCTGTTTTTT
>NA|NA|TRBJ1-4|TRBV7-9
CASSQGEKLFF
TGTGCCAGCAGCCAGGGTGAAAAACTGTTTTTT
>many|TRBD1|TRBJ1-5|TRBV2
CASSGTVSNQPQHF
TGTGCCAGCAGCGGGACAGTTAGCAATCAGCCCCAGCATTTT
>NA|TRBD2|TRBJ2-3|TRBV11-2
CASSFVAGGATDTQYF
TGTGCCAGCAGCTTCGTTGCGGGGGGGGCCACAGATACGCAGTATTTT
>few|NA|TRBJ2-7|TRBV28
CASSEMGRYSGEQYF
TGTGCCAGCAGTGAGATGGGCCGATACTCCGGCGAGCAGTACTTC
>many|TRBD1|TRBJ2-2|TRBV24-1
CATSSVGTGKSTGELFF
TGTGCCACCAGTAGTGTGGGGACAGGGAAGAGCACCGGGGAGCTGTTTTTT
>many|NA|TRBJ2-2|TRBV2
CASSEIPTGELFF
TGTGCCAGCAGTGAAATACCGACCGGGGAGCTGTTTTTT
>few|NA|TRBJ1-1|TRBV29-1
CSGARTALNTEAFF
TGCAGCGGGGCACGGACAGCCCTGAACACTGAAGCTTTCTTT
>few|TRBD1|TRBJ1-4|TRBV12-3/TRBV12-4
CASSWTGGSATNEKLFF
TGTGCCAGCAGTTGGACAGGGGGCAGCGCAACTAATGAAAAACTGTTTTTT
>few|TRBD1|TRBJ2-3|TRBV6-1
CASRDRGARAPDTQYF
TGTGCCAGCAGGGACAGGGGAGCGAGAGCACCAGATACGCAGTATTTT
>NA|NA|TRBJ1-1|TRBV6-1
CASSETGVAMNTEAFF
TGTGCCAGCAGTGAGACAGGTGTTGCTATGAACACTGAAGCTTTCTTT
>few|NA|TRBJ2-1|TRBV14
CASSQGSPAWVEQFF
TGTGCCAGCAGCCAAGGATCTCCCGCGTGGGTTGAGCAGTTCTTC
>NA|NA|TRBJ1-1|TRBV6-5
CASSYGGQGNTEAFF
TGTGCCAGCAGTTACGGGGGCCAAGGGAACACTGAAGCTTTCTTT
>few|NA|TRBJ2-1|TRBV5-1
CASTGLEGSHEQFF
TGCGCCAGCACGGGGCTGGAGGGGAGCCATGAGCAGTTCTTC
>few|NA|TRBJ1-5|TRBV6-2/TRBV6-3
CASRDNWSQHF
TGTGCCAGCAGAGATAATTGGAGCCAGCATTTT
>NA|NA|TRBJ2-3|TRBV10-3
CAIMSRGSTDTQYF
TGTGCCATCATGTCCAGGGGTTCCACAGATACGCAGTATTTT
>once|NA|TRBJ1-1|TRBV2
CASSELVLRGRTEAFF
TGTGCCAGCAGTGAATTGGTTCTCAGGGGAAGGACTGAAGCTTTCTTT
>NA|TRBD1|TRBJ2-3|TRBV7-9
CASSYVTGIVGTDTQYF
TGTGCCAGCAGCTACGTGACAGGGATTGTTGGGACAGATACGCAGTATTTT
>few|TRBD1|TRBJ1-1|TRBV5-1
CASSSGQAPNTEAFF
TGCGCCAGCAGCTCGGGACAGGCCCCGAACACTGAAGCTTTCTTT
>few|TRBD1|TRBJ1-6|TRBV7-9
CASRGAGTGSPLHF
TGTGCCAGCAGGGGCGCAGGGACAGGATCACCCCTCCACTTT
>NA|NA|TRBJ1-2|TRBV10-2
CASSSDINYGYTF
TGCGCCAGCAGCTCGGACATTAACTATGGCTACACCTTC
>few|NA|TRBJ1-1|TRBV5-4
CASSLGGEAFF
TGTGCCAGCAGCTTGGGAGGGGAAGCTTTCTTT
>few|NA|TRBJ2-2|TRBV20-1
CSASTGNRYTGELFF
TGCAGTGCTAGCACGGGGAATCGGTACACCGGGGAGCTGTTTTTT
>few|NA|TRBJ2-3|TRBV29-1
CSTRATHLTDTQYF
TGCAGCACTAGAGCCACCCACCTCACAGATACGCAGTATTTT
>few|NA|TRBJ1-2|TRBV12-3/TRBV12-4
CASSFGTLNYGYTF
TGTGCCAGCAGTTTCGGGACCCTTAACTATGGCTACACCTTC
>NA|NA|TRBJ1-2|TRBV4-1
CASRGTHYGYTF
TGCGCCAGCAGGGGGACACACTATGGCTACACCTTC
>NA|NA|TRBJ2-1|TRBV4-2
CASSQEAAGANEQFF
TGTGCCAGCAGCCAGGAGGCTGCGGGGGCAAATGAGCAGTTCTTC
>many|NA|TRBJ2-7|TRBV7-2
CASSWVGPPSAYEQYF
TGTGCCAGCAGCTGGGTAGGGCCGCCAAGCGCCTACGAGCAGTACTTC
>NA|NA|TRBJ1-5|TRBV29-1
CSVGVSNQPQHF
TGCAGCGTTGGTGTTAGCAATCAGCCCCAGCATTTT
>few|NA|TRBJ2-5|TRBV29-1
CSVDFPPRGETQYF
TGCAGCGTTGATTTCCCCCCTCGGGGAGAGACCCAGTACTTC
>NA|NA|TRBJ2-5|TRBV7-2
CASSHRASQETQYF
TGTGCCAGCAGCCACCGGGCCAGCCAAGAGACCCAGTACTTC
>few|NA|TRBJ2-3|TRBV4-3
CASSPEAAERTDTQYF
TGCGCCAGCAGCCCGGAAGCAGCGGAGCGCACAGATACGCAGTATTTT
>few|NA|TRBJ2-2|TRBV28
CASSFPTNTGELFF
TGTGCCAGCAGTTTCCCAACGAACACCGGGGAGCTGTTTTTT
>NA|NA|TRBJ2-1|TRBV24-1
CATSETIGGVKFF
TGTGCCACCAGTGAAACAATAGGGGGGGTGAAGTTCTTC
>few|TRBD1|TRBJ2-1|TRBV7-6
CASSLGTGNGEQFF
TGTGCCAGCAGCTTAGGGACAGGGAACGGTGAGCAGTTCTTC
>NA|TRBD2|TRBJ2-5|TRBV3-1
CASSQDMGLAGRKTQYF
TGTGCCAGCAGCCAAGATATGGGACTAGCGGGGAGGAAGACCCAGTACTTC
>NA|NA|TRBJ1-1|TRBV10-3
CAISETLGISTEAFF
TGTGCCATCAGTGAGACTCTAGGGATTTCTACTGAAGCTTTCTTT